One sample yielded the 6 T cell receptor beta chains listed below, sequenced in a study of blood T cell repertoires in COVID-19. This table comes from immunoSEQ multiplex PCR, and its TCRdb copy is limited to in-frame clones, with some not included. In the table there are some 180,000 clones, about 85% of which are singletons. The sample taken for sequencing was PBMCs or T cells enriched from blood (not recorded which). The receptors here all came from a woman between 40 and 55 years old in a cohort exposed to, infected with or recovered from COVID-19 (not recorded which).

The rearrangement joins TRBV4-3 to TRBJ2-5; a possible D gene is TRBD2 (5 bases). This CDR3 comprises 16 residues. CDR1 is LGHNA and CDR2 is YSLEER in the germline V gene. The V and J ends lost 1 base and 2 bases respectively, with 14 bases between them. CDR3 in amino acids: CASSQVWMRAQETQYF. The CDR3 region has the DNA TGCGCCAGCAGCCAAGTTTGGATGCGGGCTCAAGAGACCCAGTACTTC.

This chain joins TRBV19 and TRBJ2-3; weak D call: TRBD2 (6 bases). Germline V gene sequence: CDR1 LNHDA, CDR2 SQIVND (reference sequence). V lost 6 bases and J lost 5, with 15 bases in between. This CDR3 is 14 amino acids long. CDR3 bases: TGTGCCAGTAGCGGAGGGCTGTCGAGAGATACGCAGTATTTT. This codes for CASSGGLSRDTQYF.

The CDR3 protein is CASSLGRQGVADTQYF. CDR3 DNA sequence: TGTGCCAGCAGCTTAGGGAGACAGGGGGTGGCAGATACGCAGTATTTT. The V gene is TRBV13, the J gene TRBJ2-3; TRBD1 agrees at 9 bases. Germline V lookup: CDR1 PRHDT, CDR2 FYEKMQ (reference sequence). With V trimmed by 0 bases and J by 4 bases, 5 bases remained unmatched. The CDR3 has 16 residues.

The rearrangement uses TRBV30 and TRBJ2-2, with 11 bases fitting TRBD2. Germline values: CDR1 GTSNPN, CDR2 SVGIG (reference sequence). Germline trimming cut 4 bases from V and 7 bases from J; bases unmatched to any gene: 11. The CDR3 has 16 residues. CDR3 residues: CAWKADSGRAGGELFF. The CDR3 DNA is TGTGCCTGGAAGGCCGATAGCGGGAGGGCCGGCGGGGAGCTGTTTTTT.

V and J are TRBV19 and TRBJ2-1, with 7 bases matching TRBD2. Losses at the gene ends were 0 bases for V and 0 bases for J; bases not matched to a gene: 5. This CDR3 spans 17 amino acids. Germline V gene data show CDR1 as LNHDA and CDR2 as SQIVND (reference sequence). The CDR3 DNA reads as TGTGCCAGTAGTATAGATCAGGGCGGGAGCTCCTACAATGAGCAGTTCTTC. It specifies CASSIDQGGSSYNEQFF.

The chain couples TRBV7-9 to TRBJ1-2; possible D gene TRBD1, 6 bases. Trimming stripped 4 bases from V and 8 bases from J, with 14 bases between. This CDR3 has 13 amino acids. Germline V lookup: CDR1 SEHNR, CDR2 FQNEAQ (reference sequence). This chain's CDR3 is CASSSTGFRGYTF. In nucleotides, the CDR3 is TGTGCCAGCAGCTCAACAGGGTTCAGAGGCTACACCTTC.